This record looks at one T cell receptor beta chain sequence and its context. The CDR3 extends over 15 amino acids. CDR1 and CDR2 (germline): SGHTA, FQGNSA. With V trimmed by 2 bases and J by 7 bases, 8 bases remained unmatched. The data were obtained in a study of blood T cell repertoires in COVID-19. Study at large: The United States, Italy and Spain provided the acute and convalescent COVID-19 samples. Sources were T cells, B-cell-depleted T cells, or PBMCs; the material itself was cDNA or gDNA.

Seattle-derived patients entered the study during active infection and were followed longitudinally. TCRdb's copy holds only in-frame clones and misses some; the assay was immunoSEQ multiplex PCR. The top ten clones hold 5.1% of a sample with around 210,000 clones, approximately 85% of them seen once. The receptor was isolated from a man aged 45 to 65 with COVID-19, enrolled during active disease. Sequencing input: peripheral blood. The genes are TRBV7-2 and TRBJ1-3; 7 bases map to TRBD1. Written as DNA, the CDR3 is TGTGCCAGCAGCTTATCTCGAGGGGGCAGGAACACCATATATTTT. Its protein is CASSLSRGGRNTIYF.